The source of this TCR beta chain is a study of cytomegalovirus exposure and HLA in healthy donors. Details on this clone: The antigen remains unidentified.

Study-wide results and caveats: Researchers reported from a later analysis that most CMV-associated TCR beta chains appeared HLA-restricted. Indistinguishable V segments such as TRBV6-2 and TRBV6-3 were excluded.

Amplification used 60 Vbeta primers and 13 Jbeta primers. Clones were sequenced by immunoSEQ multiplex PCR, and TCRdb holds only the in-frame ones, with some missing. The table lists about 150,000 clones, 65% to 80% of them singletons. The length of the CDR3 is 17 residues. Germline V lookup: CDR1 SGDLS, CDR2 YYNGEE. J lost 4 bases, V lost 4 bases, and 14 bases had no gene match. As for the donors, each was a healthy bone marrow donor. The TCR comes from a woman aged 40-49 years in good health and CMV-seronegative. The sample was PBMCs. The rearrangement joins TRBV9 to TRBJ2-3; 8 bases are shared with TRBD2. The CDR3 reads CASSQRLAMSIADTQYF. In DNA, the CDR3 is TGTGCCAGCAGCCAAAGACTAGCGATGAGTATAGCAGATACGCAGTATTTT. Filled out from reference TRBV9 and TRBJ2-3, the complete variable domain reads DSGVTQTPKHLITATGQRVTLRCSPRSGDLSVYWYQQSLDQGLQFLIQYYNGEERAKGNILERFSAQQFPDLHSELNLSSLELGDSALYFCASSQRLAMSIADTQYFGPGTRLTVL.